The 10 T cell receptor beta chains below come from one sample, sequenced in a study of glioma-infiltrating T cells after dendritic cell vaccination. Time point defined: after dendritic cell vaccination, including at tumor progression/relapse. Assay: immunoSEQ multiplex PCR; the TCRdb copy retains only in-frame clones and omits some. The sample records roughly 60,000 clones, roughly nine tenths being singletons. This specimen consisted of blood, obtained after dendritic cell vaccination. All receptors come from a human donor with glioblastoma.

This clone showed up just a few times. This chain uses TRBV11-3 with TRBJ2-1; 12 nucleotides match TRBD1. The CDR3 is 15 residues long. Germline-derived CDR1 and CDR2 are SGHNT and YENEEA. The V gene end was trimmed by 8 bases and the J gene end by 10 bases; junction bases not matched to a gene: 12. CDR3 residues: CASSIPGTGGGEQFF. CDR3 DNA: TGTGCCAGCTCGATTCCCGGGACAGGGGGCGGGGAGCAGTTCTTC.

This rearrangement joins TRBV12-5 to TRBJ2-3; tentative D call: TRBD1 (5 bases). The V end was cut by 0 bases, the J end by 6 bases, with 19 bases between. The CDR3 contains 17 residues. Germline CDR1 is LGHNT and CDR2 is FRNRAP. The DNA for the CDR3 is TGTGCTAGTGGTTTGGTACGGGCTTCTAGGGGCAAGGATACGCAGTATTTT. This encodes CASGLVRASRGKDTQYF.

This sequence joins TRBV7-3 and TRBJ2-1, with 11 bases fitting TRBD2. The J segment lost 3 bases and the V segment lost 5 bases, leaving 3 bases of the junction unmatched. CDR3 length equals 15 residues. Germline values: CDR1 SGHTA, CDR2 FQGTGA. As DNA, the CDR3 is TGTGCCAGCAGCCCCGGGACTAGCGGCTACAATGAGCAGTTCTTC. Its protein product is CASSPGTSGYNEQFF.

In its sample, this clone was seen once. The gene calls are TRBV7-3 and TRBJ1-1; tentative D call: TRBD1 (5 bases). The germline V gene has CDR1 SGHTA and CDR2 FQGTGA. There are 14 residues in the CDR3. Trimming removed 5 bases at V and 4 bases at J, with 14 bases between. CDR3 nucleotides: TGTGCCAGCAGCGTCATCGGGGGTTCCACTGAAGCTTTCTTT. Translation: CASSVIGGSTEAFF. Variable domain in full (rest from reference TRBV7-3 and TRBJ1-1): GAGVSQTPSNKVTEKGKYVELRCDPISGHTALYWYRQSLGQGPEFLIYFQGTGAADDSGLPNDRFFAVRPEGSVSTLKIQRTERGDSAVYLCASSVIGGSTEAFFGQGTRLTVV.

The chain is built from TRBV11-2 and TRBJ2-7; 13 bases align to TRBD2. This CDR3 region has 18 residues. Germline assignment: CDR1 SGHAT and CDR2 FQNNGV. The V gene end was trimmed by 1 base and the J gene end by 4 bases; junction bases not matched to a gene: 10. The CDR3 region is CASSLGIGLAGAVYEQYF. Written as DNA, the CDR3 is TGTGCCAGCAGCTTAGGGATCGGACTAGCGGGAGCCGTATACGAGCAGTACTTC.

As DNA, the CDR3 is TGTGCCTGGAGTGTACAAAACGCCGGGGAGCTGTTTTTT. It is translated as CAWSVQNAGELFF. The gene calls are TRBV30 and TRBJ2-2, with D unclear. The V and J ends lost 0 bases and 6 bases respectively, with 8 bases between them. The length of the CDR3 is 13 residues. Germline CDR1 reads GTSNPN; CDR2 reads SVGIG (reference sequence).

The chain links TRBV27 to TRBJ1-6; no reliable D call. The germline CDR1 and CDR2 sequences are MNHEY and SMNVEV (reference sequence). The CDR3 contains 13 residues. The V end lost 9 bases, the J end lost 6 bases, and 12 bases lay between the germline ends. The CDR3 DNA follows: TGTGCCAGGCCCGGACGGGGTAATTCACCCCTCCACTTT. Translated, it gives CARPGRGNSPLHF.

In the case of this clone: Its ends do not fully match the called genes, so a read error is possible. The same CDR3 also results from other DNA sequences found in this sample. The chain uses TRBV19 and TRBJ1-6; perhaps TRBD1 as D (5 bases). The CDR3 is 16 residues long. The germline CDR1 and CDR2 sequences are LNHDA and SQIVND (reference sequence). CDR3 region: CASSIVRGKGNSPLHF. CDR3 nucleotide sequence: TGTGCCAGTAGTATAGTGCGGGGGAAGGGAAATTCCCCCCTCCACTTT.

The genes are TRBV7-6 and TRBJ1-4, with D possibly TRBD1 on 5 matching bases. Germline V lookup: CDR1 SGHVS, CDR2 FNYEAQ. The CDR3 runs to 15 residues. V was pared by 1 base and J by 8 bases, with 14 bases between. The CDR3, as DNA: TGTGCCAGCAGCTTAGATTGGCTGACAGCCGAAAAACTGTTTTTT. Amino acids: CASSLDWLTAEKLFF.

The rearrangement uses TRBV19 and TRBJ1-2, with a weak D call TRBD1 (6 bases). The CDR3 is made up of 14 amino acids. Per germline, CDR1 LNHDA and CDR2 SQIVND (reference sequence). The germline V and J ends were trimmed by 5 bases and 7 bases, with 17 bases remaining between them. In nucleotides, the CDR3 is TGTGCCAGTAGTCCCCAACGGACAGTCCCTGGCTACACCTTC. Translated: CASSPQRTVPGYTF.